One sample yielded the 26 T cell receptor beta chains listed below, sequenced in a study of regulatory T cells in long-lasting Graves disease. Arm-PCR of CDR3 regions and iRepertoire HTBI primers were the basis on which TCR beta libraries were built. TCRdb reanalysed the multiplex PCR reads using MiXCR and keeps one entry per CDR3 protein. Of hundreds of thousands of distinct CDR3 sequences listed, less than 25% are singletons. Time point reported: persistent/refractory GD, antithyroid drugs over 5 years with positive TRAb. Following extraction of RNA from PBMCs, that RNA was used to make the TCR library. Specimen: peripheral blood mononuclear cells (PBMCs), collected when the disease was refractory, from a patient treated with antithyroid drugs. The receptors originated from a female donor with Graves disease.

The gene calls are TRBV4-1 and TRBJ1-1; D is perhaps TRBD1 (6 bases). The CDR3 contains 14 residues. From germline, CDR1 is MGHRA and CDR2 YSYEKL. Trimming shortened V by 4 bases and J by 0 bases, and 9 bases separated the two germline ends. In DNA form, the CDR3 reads TGCGCCAGCAGCCGAGGGGGGCTGAACACTGAAGCTTTCTTT. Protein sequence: CASSRGGLNTEAFF.

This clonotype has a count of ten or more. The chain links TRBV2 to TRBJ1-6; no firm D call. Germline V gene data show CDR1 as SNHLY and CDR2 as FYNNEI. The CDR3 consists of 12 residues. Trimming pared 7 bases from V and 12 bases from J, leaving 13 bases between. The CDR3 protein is CASIARGGPLHF. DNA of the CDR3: TGTGCCAGCATCGCCCGGGGAGGACCCCTCCACTTT.

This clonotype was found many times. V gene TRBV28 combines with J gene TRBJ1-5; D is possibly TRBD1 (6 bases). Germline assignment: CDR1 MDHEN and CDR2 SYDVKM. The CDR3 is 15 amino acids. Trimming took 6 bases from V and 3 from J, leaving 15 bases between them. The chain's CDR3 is CASSPRNRVNQPQHF. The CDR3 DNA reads TGTGCCAGCAGCCCCAGGAACAGGGTCAATCAGCCCCAGCATTTT.

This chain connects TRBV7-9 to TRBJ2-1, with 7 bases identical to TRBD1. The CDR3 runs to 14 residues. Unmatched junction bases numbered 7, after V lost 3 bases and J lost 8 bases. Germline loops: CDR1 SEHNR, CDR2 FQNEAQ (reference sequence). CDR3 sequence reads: CASSLYGTDDEQFF. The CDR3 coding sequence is TGTGCCAGCAGCTTGTATGGGACAGACGATGAGCAGTTCTTC.

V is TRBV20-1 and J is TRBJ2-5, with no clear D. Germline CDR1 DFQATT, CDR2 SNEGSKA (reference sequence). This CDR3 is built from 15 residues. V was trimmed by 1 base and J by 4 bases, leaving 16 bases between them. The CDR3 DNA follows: TGCAGTGCTAGAGCGTGGGATGGGCTAGGAGAGACCCAGTACTTC. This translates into CSARAWDGLGETQYF.

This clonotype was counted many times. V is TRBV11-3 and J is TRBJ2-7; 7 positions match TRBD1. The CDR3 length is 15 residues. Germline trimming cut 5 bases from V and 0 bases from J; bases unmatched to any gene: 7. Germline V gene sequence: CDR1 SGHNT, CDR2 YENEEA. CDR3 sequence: CASSPAGTASYEQYF. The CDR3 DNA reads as TGTGCCAGCAGCCCCGCAGGGACAGCCTCCTACGAGCAGTACTTC.

This CDR3 reads CASRTQGSSNIQYF. The CDR3 DNA reads as TGTGCCAGCAGGACACAGGGCTCGTCCAACATTCAGTACTTC. The chain uses TRBV27 and TRBJ2-4; D may be TRBD1 (6 bases). Germline V gives CDR1 MNHEY, CDR2 SMNVEV (reference sequence). Trimming took off 6 bases at V and 7 bases at J, with 16 bases between the two ends. The CDR3 contains 14 residues.

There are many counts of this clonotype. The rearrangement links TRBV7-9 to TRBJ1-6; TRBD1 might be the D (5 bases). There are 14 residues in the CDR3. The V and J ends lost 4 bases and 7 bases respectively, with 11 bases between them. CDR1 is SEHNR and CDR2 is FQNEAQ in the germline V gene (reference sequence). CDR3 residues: CASSWDLKNSPLHF. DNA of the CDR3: TGTGCCAGCAGCTGGGACCTCAAGAATTCACCCCTCCACTTT.

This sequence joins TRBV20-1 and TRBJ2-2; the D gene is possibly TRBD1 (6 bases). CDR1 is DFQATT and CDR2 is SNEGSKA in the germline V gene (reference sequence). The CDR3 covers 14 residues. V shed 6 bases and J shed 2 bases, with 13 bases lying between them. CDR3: CSAHDRKNTGELFF. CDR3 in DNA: TGCAGTGCCCACGACAGGAAAAACACCGGGGAGCTGTTTTTT.

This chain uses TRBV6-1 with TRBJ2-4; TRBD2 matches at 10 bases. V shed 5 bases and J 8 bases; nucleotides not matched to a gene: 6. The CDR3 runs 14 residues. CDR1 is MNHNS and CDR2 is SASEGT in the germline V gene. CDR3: CASSLAGDRDIQYF. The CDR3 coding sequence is TGTGCCAGCAGTCTAGCGGGAGATCGGGACATTCAGTACTTC.

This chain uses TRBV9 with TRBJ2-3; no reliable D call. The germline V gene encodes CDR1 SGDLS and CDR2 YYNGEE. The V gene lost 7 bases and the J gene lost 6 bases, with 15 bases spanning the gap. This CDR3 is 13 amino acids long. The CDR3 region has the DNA TGTGCCAGCGGCGCCGGTTTAGTGGATACGCAGTATTTT. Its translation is CASGAGLVDTQYF.

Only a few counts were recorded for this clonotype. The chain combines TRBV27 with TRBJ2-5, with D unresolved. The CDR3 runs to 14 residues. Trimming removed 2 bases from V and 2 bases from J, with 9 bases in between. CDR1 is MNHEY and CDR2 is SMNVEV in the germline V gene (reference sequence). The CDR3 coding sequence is TGTGCCAGCAGTTTACTTCGCCAGCAAGAGACCCAGTACTTC. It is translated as CASSLLRQQETQYF.

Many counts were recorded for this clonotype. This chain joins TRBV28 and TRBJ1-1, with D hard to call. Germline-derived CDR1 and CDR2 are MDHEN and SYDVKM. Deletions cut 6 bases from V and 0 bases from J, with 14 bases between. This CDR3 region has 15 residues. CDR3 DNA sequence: TGTGCCAGCAGCTTAGTATCGGCGATGAACACTGAAGCTTTCTTT. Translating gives CASSLVSAMNTEAFF.

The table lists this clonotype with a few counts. CDR3 protein: CAWSVPSGRLDEQFF. The DNA of the CDR3 is TGTGCCTGGAGTGTCCCTAGCGGGAGACTCGATGAGCAGTTCTTC. The chain uses TRBV30 and TRBJ2-1; TRBD2 agrees at 10 bases. The length of the CDR3 is 15 residues. CDR1 and CDR2 from the germline V gene are GTSNPN and SVGIG (reference sequence). J lost 8 bases, V lost 0 bases, and 7 bases had no gene match.

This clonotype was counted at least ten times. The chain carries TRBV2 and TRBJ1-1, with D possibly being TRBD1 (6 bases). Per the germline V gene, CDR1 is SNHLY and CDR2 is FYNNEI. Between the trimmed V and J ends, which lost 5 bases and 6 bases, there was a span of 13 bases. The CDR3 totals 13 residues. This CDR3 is CASSIRQAPEAFF. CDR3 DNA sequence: TGTGCCAGCAGTATCAGACAGGCCCCTGAAGCTTTCTTT.

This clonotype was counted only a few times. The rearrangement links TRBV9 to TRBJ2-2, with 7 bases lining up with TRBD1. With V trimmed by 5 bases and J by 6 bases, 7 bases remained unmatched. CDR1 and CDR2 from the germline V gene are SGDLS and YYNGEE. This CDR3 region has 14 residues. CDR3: CASRQGVNAGELFF. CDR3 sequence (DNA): TGTGCCAGCAGGCAGGGGGTTAACGCCGGGGAGCTGTTTTTT. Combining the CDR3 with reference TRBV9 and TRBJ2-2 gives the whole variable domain DSGVTQTPKHLITATGQRVTLRCSPRSGDLSVYWYQQSLDQGLQFLIQYYNGEERAKGNILERFSAQQFPDLHSELNLSSLELGDSALYFCASRQGVNAGELFFGEGSRLTVL.

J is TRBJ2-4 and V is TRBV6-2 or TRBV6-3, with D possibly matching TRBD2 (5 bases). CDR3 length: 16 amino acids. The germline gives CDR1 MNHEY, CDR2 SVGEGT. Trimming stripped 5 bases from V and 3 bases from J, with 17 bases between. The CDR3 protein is CASSEVYPSGKNIQYF. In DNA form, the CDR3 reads TGTGCCAGCAGTGAAGTTTATCCAAGCGGCAAAAACATTCAGTACTTC.

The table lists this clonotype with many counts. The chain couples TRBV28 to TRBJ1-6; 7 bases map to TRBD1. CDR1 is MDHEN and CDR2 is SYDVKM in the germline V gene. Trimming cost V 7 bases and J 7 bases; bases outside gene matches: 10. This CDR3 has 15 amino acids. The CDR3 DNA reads TGTGCCAGCACCCCGGGACAGATCGAGAATTCACCCCTCCACTTT. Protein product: CASTPGQIENSPLHF.

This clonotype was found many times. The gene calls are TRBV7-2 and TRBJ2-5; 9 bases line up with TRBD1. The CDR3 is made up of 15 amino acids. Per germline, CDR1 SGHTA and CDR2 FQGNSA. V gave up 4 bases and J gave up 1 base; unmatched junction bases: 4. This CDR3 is CASSSYRGPQETQYF. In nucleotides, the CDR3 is TGTGCCAGCAGCTCCTACAGGGGGCCCCAAGAGACCCAGTACTTC.

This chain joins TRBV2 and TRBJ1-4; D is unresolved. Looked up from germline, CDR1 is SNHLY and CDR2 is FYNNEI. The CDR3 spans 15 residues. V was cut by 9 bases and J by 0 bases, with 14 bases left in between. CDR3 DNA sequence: TGTGCCAGTAGGAGAGGAACAGCAACTAATGAAAAACTGTTTTTT. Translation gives CASRRGTATNEKLFF.

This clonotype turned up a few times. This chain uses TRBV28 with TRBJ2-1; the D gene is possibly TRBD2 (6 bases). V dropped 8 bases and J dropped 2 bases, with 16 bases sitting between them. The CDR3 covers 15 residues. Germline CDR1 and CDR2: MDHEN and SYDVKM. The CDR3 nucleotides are TGTGCCAGCGATCCGGGGGAAGGGCCCTACAATGAGCAGTTCTTC. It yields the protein CASDPGEGPYNEQFF.

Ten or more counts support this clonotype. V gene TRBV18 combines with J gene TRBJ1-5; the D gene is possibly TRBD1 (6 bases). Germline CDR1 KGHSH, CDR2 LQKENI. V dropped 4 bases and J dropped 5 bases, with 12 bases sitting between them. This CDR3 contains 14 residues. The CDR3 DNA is TGTGCCAGCTCACTAGACCAGGGGCATCAGCCCCAGCATTTT. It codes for CASSLDQGHQPQHF.

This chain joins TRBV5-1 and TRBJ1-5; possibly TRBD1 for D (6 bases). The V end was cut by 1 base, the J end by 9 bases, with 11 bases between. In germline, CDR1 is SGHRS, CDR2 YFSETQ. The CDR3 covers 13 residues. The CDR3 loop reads CASSLSGQSPQHF. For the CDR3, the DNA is TGCGCCAGCAGCTTGTCCGGACAGTCGCCCCAGCATTTT.

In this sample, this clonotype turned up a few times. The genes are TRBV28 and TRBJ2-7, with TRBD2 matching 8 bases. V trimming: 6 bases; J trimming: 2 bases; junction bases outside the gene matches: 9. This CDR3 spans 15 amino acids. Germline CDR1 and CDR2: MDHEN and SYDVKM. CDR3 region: CASRLSGSPTYEQYF. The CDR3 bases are TGTGCCAGCAGGTTGAGCGGGAGTCCAACCTACGAGCAGTACTTC.

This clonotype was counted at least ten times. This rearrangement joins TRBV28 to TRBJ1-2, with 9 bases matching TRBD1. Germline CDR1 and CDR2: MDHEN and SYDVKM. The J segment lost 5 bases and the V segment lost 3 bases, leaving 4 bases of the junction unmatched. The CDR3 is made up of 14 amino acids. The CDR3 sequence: CASSFLGQGYGYTF. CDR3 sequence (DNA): TGTGCCAGCAGTTTCCTCGGACAGGGGTATGGCTACACCTTC.

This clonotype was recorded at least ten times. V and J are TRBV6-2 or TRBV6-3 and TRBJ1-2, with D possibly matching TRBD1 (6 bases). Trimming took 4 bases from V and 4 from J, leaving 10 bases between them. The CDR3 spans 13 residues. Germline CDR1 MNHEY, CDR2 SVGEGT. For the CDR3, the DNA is TGTGCCAGCAGTTCCCAGGGGTCCTATGGCTACACCTTC. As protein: CASSSQGSYGYTF.